This record covers a single T cell receptor beta chain. The target antigen is unknown. The data are from a study of blood T cells in healthy people across ages. General observations from the study: Among long-lived donors, naive CD4+ cells were more numerous and diversity higher than in aged donors. In older individuals, TCR beta diversity per million T cells was lower, falling roughly linearly with age.

The draw of peripheral blood yielded roughly 9.4 milliliters from each donor. Trimming removed 6 bases at V and 1 base at J, with 18 bases between. Germline V gene data show CDR1 as DFQATT and CDR2 as SNEGSKA (reference sequence). CDR3 length equals 15 residues. A second PCR, run for roughly 7 to 12 cycles, used a sample-barcoded 5' primer plus a J-beta primer mix. Researchers report that each sample yielded at least 2.5 million CDR3-containing paired-end reads. In TCRdb, the 5' RACE reads were re-called with MiXCR into one record per CDR3 protein. The sample lists just over 800,000 distinct CDR3 sequences; approximately 67% were seen once.

The source material was blood. This sequence joins TRBV20-1 and TRBJ1-1, with unresolved D. The TCR was taken from a man between 25 and 39 years old in good health. The CDR3 region has the DNA TGCAGTGCCCTAGATTTTCGGGGTCCGAACACTGAAGCTTTCTTT. Translating gives CSALDFRGPNTEAFF.